This entry concerns a single TCR beta chain. Its specificity is unknown. The sample is drawn from a study of cytomegalovirus exposure and HLA in healthy donors. Overall study findings and caveats: Follow-up analysis seemed to connect common viral pathogens with several of the most significant clusters identified. No immune exposure information besides CMV serostatus was available.

This CDR3 is 17 amino acids long. With 1 base clipped from V and 5 bases from J, the junction kept 9 bases outside the gene matches. Germline values: CDR1 SGHTA, CDR2 FQGTGA. PCR was performed using 60 Vbeta and 13 Jbeta primers. TCRdb keeps only in-frame clones here, not all; method: immunoSEQ multiplex PCR. The sample has 150,000 to 200,000 clones; around four fifths are singletons. The clonotype originates from a female donor in good health and CMV-seronegative. Sequenced material: PBMCs. This rearrangement joins TRBV7-3 to TRBJ1-1, with 11 bases aligning to TRBD1. This chain's CDR3 is CASSLRPSGTGGTEAFF. Here the CDR3 DNA reads TGTGCCAGCAGCTTAAGGCCCTCCGGGACAGGGGGGACTGAAGCTTTCTTT.